These 13 T cell receptor beta chains were sequenced from one sample in a study of CD8 T cells in Susac syndrome. Reverse transcription of roughly 0.5 to 1 ug RNA was carried out with random hexamers. MiXCR, run by TCRdb on the immunoSEQ multiplex PCR reads, gives a single entry per CDR3 protein. The sample has roughly 140,000 distinct CDR3 sequences; nearly 95% are singletons. The sequencing input was CD8+ T cells from PBMCs. Receptors originate from a human donor in good health.

This clonotype was counted a single time. CDR3 DNA sequence: TGCAGCGTTGAGATACTAGCGGGAGTCGATGAGCAGTTCTTC. This gives the protein CSVEILAGVDEQFF. V and J are TRBV29-1 and TRBJ2-1; 11 bases match TRBD2. Germline V gene data show CDR1 as SQVTM and CDR2 as ANQGSEA. The CDR3 covers 14 residues. The V segment lost 3 bases and the J segment 8 bases; nucleotides outside the gene matches: 6.

V is TRBV7-6 and J is TRBJ2-3; no firm D call. CDR1 is SGHVS, CDR2 FNYEAQ, per germline. The V and J ends lost 2 bases and 0 bases respectively, with 6 bases between them. The CDR3 runs 14 residues. The CDR3 protein is CASSLTASTDTQYF. DNA for the CDR3: TGTGCCAGCAGCTTAACAGCGAGCACAGATACGCAGTATTTT.

The rearrangement joins TRBV7-8 to TRBJ2-1; D is ambiguous. Trimming cost V 5 bases and J 4 bases, with 15 bases left between them. The CDR3 runs to 15 residues. Germline V gene sequence: CDR1 SGHVS, CDR2 FQNEAQ. The CDR3 DNA reads as TGTGCCAGCAGCCCAAGCTCGACATCTTACAATGAGCAGTTCTTC. Amino acid sequence: CASSPSSTSYNEQFF.

V usage is TRBV9 and J usage is TRBJ1-1; weak D call: TRBD1 (5 bases). Trimming cost V 3 bases and J 5 bases, with 14 bases left between them. Germline CDR1 and CDR2: SGDLS and YYNGEE. This CDR3 has 14 residues. The CDR3 spells CASSAEEGWTEAFF. The CDR3 bases are TGTGCCAGCAGCGCTGAGGAGGGGTGGACTGAAGCTTTCTTT.

V is TRBV29-1 and J is TRBJ1-1; D ambiguous. This CDR3 is 16 amino acids long. CDR1 and CDR2 from the germline V gene are SQVTM and ANQGSEA. V was trimmed by 0 bases and J by 0 bases, leaving 14 bases between them. The CDR3: CSVEDLHPSMNTEAFF. The DNA for the CDR3 is TGCAGCGTTGAAGACCTACACCCCTCCATGAACACTGAAGCTTTCTTT. The full variable domain, with the rest looked up from reference TRBV29-1 and TRBJ1-1, is SAVISQKPSRDICQRGTSLTIQCQVDSQVTMMFWYRQQPGQSLTLIATANQGSEATYESGFVIDKFPISRPNLTFSTLTVSNMSPEDSSIYLCSVEDLHPSMNTEAFFGQGTRLTVV.

The V call is TRBV12-3 or TRBV12-4, the J call TRBJ2-7; 10 bases agree with TRBD2. The junction had 9 bases not matched to a gene; V was cut back by 3 bases and J by 4 bases. The CDR3 runs 16 residues. The DNA of the CDR3 is TGTGCCAGCAGTTTCGGGGCTAGCGGGAGTGGGTACGAGCAGTACTTC. This codes for CASSFGASGSGYEQYF.

V and J are TRBV4-1 and TRBJ2-3; 9 positions agree with TRBD2. Unmatched junction bases numbered 8, after V lost 3 bases and J lost 1 base. The CDR3 covers 17 residues. The germline V gene has CDR1 MGHRA and CDR2 YSYEKL. CDR3 coding DNA: TGCGCCAGCAGCCAGGAGATTAGCGGGGGCCGCACAGATACGCAGTATTTT. As protein: CASSQEISGGRTDTQYF.

The chain couples TRBV27 to TRBJ1-5, with a possible D match to TRBD1 (6 bases). Germline values: CDR1 MNHEY, CDR2 SMNVEV (reference sequence). Trimming took off 5 bases at V and 3 bases at J, with 11 bases between the two ends. The CDR3 has 14 residues. The CDR3 sequence is CASSPTGINQPQHF. In DNA form, the CDR3 reads TGTGCCAGCAGTCCTACAGGGATCAATCAGCCCCAGCATTTT.

The rearrangement uses TRBV7-2 and TRBJ2-7; D is ambiguous. CDR1 is SGHTA and CDR2 is FQGNSA in the germline V gene. The V gene lost 0 bases and the J gene lost 4 bases, with 7 bases spanning the gap. CDR3 length: 13 residues. The CDR3 sequence is CASSLARNYEQYF. The CDR3 region has the DNA TGTGCCAGCAGCTTAGCGAGGAATTACGAGCAGTACTTC.

The J gene is TRBJ2-7, the V gene TRBV27, with D unclear. This CDR3 contains 13 residues. Trimming left V 0 bases short and J 2 bases short, with 5 bases between. Germline CDR1 is MNHEY and CDR2 is SMNVEV (reference sequence). CDR3 DNA: TGTGCCAGCAGTTTATCCGGAGCCTACGAGCAGTACTTC. It specifies CASSLSGAYEQYF.

The chain carries TRBV4-3 and TRBJ1-5; no clear D. Germline V gives CDR1 LGHNA, CDR2 YSLEER. V was cut by 1 base and J by 7 bases, with 11 bases left in between. The length of the CDR3 is 14 residues. The CDR3 DNA reads as TGCGCCAGCAGCCAAGGTTGGGGAAGACAGCCCCAGCATTTT. Amino acids: CASSQGWGRQPQHF.

The V gene is TRBV6-1, the J gene TRBJ1-1; no definite D call. The CDR3 extends over 16 amino acids. V lost 5 bases, J lost 0 bases, and 16 bases lay in between. Germline CDR1 reads MNHNS; CDR2 reads SASEGT. The CDR3 nucleotides read TGTGCCAGCAGTCCCAAACTCCCAGGAATGAACACTGAAGCTTTCTTT. The encoded protein is CASSPKLPGMNTEAFF.

The chain has TRBV7-6 and TRBJ2-7; D gene unclear. Germline CDR1 SGHVS, CDR2 FNYEAQ. The CDR3 is 16 amino acids. V lost 0 bases and J 2 bases, leaving 14 bases between the germline ends. Written as DNA, the CDR3 is TGTGCCAGCAGCTTAGCGACGGCCACCCGAACCTACGAGCAGTACTTC. Its translation is CASSLATATRTYEQYF.